This passage covers 18 T cell receptor beta chains from one sample sequenced in a study of blood T cell repertoires in COVID-19. Sequenced by immunoSEQ multiplex PCR; TCRdb stores in-frame clones only, minus some. The sample lists around 250,000 clones; about 86% were seen once. The sample comprised peripheral blood. The receptors here all came from a man between 18 and 29 years old with active or convalescent COVID-19.

This clone has only a few counts. The chain uses TRBV4-1 and TRBJ2-1; TRBD2 matches at 9 bases. V gave up 1 base and J gave up 4 bases; unmatched junction bases: 14. Germline values: CDR1 MGHRA, CDR2 YSYEKL. The CDR3 loop spans 19 amino acids. The CDR3 sequence: CASSQGVVLRLAAYNEQFF. DNA for the CDR3: TGCGCCAGCAGCCAAGGGGTCGTCCTCCGACTAGCGGCGTACAATGAGCAGTTCTTC.

The V and J genes are TRBV11-2 and TRBJ2-7; perhaps TRBD2 as D (6 bases). CDR1 is SGHAT, CDR2 FQNNGV, per germline. The CDR3 covers 17 residues. Trimming took off 1 base at V and 3 bases at J, with 19 bases between the two ends. For the CDR3, the DNA is TGTGCCAGCAGCTTAGTGGCGGGATGGGAAGGGGTCTACGAGCAGTACTTC. This codes for CASSLVAGWEGVYEQYF.

The chain recombines TRBV11-2 with TRBJ2-3; tentative D call: TRBD2 (5 bases). V shed 1 base and J shed 6 bases, with 14 bases lying between them. CDR1 and CDR2 (germline): SGHAT, FQNNGV. The CDR3 extends over 15 amino acids. The CDR3 bases are TGTGCCAGCAGCTTAGTTACGGGCGGGTCGGATACGCAGTATTTT. Protein sequence: CASSLVTGGSDTQYF.

V and J are TRBV19 and TRBJ1-5; 7 bases align to TRBD1. After removal of 2 bases from V and 2 bases from J, the junction contained 21 bases not matched to a gene. CDR1 and CDR2 from the germline V gene are LNHDA and SQIVND (reference sequence). CDR3 size: 21 residues. CDR3 sequence: CASSIRFSGGMGSLGNQPQHF. In DNA form, the CDR3 reads TGTGCCAGTAGTATACGGTTCTCAGGGGGAATGGGTTCACTAGGCAATCAGCCCCAGCATTTT.

V and J are TRBV11-2 and TRBJ2-2; no definite D call. The CDR3 covers 13 residues. V lost 0 bases and J 7 bases, leaving 6 bases between the germline ends. Germline CDR1 and CDR2: SGHAT and FQNNGV. The CDR3 DNA reads TGTGCCAGCAGCTTAGAGTCGTACGGGGAGCTGTTTTTT. Translated: CASSLESYGELFF.

This chain connects TRBV2 to TRBJ2-5, with D possibly TRBD2 on 5 matching bases. Germline assignment: CDR1 SNHLY and CDR2 FYNNEI. CDR3 length: 12 residues. Trimming stripped 6 bases from V and 2 bases from J, with 7 bases between. In DNA, the CDR3 is TGTGCCAGCAGACGGGGTCAAGAGACCCAGTACTTC. Translating gives CASRRGQETQYF.

The chain links TRBV27 to TRBJ2-7, with 8 positions matching TRBD1. V dropped 9 bases and J dropped 3; count of bases not matched to a gene: 10. Per germline, CDR1 MNHEY and CDR2 SMNVEV (reference sequence). This CDR3 region has 14 residues. DNA for the CDR3: TGTGCCAGTGGGGCCGGGACAGGAGACTACGAGCAGTACTTC. Amino acid sequence: CASGAGTGDYEQYF.

The CDR3 region is CASRLAGVLHEQFF. Written as DNA, the CDR3 is TGTGCCAGTAGACTAGCGGGGGTCCTACATGAGCAGTTCTTC. The rearrangement joins TRBV19 to TRBJ2-1; 11 bases agree with TRBD2. The CDR3 covers 14 residues. The germline V gene encodes CDR1 LNHDA and CDR2 SQIVND (reference sequence). J lost 8 bases, V lost 6 bases, and 6 bases had no gene match.

The chain combines TRBV28 with TRBJ1-4; weak D call: TRBD1 (5 bases). Germline V CDR1 and CDR2: MDHEN, SYDVKM. The V end was cut by 3 bases, the J end by 8 bases, with 10 bases between. The CDR3 totals 13 residues. CDR3 sequence (DNA): TGTGCCAGCAGTTTCAGGGTAGGGGAAAAACTGTTTTTT. Translating it yields CASSFRVGEKLFF.

The rearrangement links TRBV24-1 to TRBJ1-2; 7 nucleotides align to TRBD1. The CDR3 covers 14 residues. Unmatched junction bases numbered 12, after V lost 4 bases and J lost 11 bases. Per the germline V gene, CDR1 is KGHDR and CDR2 is SFDVKD. CDR3 sequence: CATSDLQGLEGYTF. The CDR3 coding sequence is TGTGCCACCAGTGACTTACAGGGGCTAGAAGGGTACACCTTC.

This clone was recorded once. A read error may explain this, as a much larger clone is one base away. The gene calls are TRBV7-9 and TRBJ2-2; 15 bases fit TRBD2. Losses at the gene ends were 5 bases for V and 5 bases for J; bases not matched to a gene: 6. Germline CDR1 is SEHNR and CDR2 is FQNEAQ (reference sequence). The CDR3 is 17 residues long. The CDR3 nucleotides are TGTGCCAGCAGCCAGGGACTAGCGGGAGGCGGGACCGGGGAGCTGTTTTTT. As protein: CASSQGLAGGGTGELFF.

This sequence joins TRBV10-2 and TRBJ2-2; no reliable D call. Per germline, CDR1 WSHSY and CDR2 SAAADI. V was cut by 8 bases and J by 3 bases, with 4 bases left in between. The CDR3 covers 11 residues. DNA for the CDR3: TGCGCCAGCCCCTACACCGGGGAGCTGTTTTTT. It specifies CASPYTGELFF.

The J gene is TRBJ2-5, the V gene TRBV11-2; 11 bases are shared with TRBD1. The CDR3 consists of 14 residues. The germline V gene encodes CDR1 SGHAT and CDR2 FQNNGV. With 3 bases clipped from V and 9 bases from J, the junction kept 6 bases outside the gene matches. CDR3 loop: CASSLDRGRESQYF. In nucleotides, the CDR3 is TGTGCCAGCAGCTTGGACAGGGGGCGCGAGTCCCAGTACTTC. Using reference TRBV11-2 and TRBJ2-5 for the parts outside the CDR3, the full variable domain is EAGVAQSPRYKIIEKRQSVAFWCNPISGHATLYWYQQILGQGPKLLIQFQNNGVVDDSQLPKDRFSAERLKGVDSTLKIQPAKLEDSAVYLCASSLDRGRESQYFGPGTRLLVL.

The V call is TRBV5-5, the J call TRBJ2-5, with D possibly being TRBD2 (5 bases). CDR1 is SGHKS and CDR2 is YYEKEE in the germline V gene (reference sequence). V shed 1 base and J shed 4 bases, with 14 bases lying between them. There are 15 residues in the CDR3. The CDR3 sequence: CASSLIAGGSETQYF. The CDR3 DNA sequence: TGTGCCAGCAGCTTGATTGCAGGCGGGTCAGAGACCCAGTACTTC.

This sequence joins TRBV2 and TRBJ2-7; perhaps TRBD2 as D (6 bases). Looked up from germline, CDR1 is SNHLY and CDR2 is FYNNEI. V was trimmed by 9 bases and J by 1 base, leaving 13 bases between them. CDR3 length: 13 residues. This chain's CDR3 is CASNWRESYEQYF. CDR3 sequence (DNA): TGTGCCAGTAATTGGAGGGAGTCCTACGAGCAGTACTTC.

This clone has just a few counts. The J gene is TRBJ1-2, the V gene TRBV19; D is uncertain. The CDR3 totals 17 residues. The germline V gene has CDR1 LNHDA and CDR2 SQIVND (reference sequence). Trimming took off 3 bases at V and 2 bases at J, with 19 bases between the two ends. CDR3 coding DNA: TGTGCCAGTAGTATGTGGGCCCCCCCAGCGGACAACTATGGCTACACCTTC. Protein product: CASSMWAPPADNYGYTF.

The chain recombines TRBV9 with TRBJ2-5, with TRBD2 matching 9 bases. Germline CDR1 and CDR2: SGDLS and YYNGEE. CDR3 length: 16 amino acids. The ends lost 2 bases at V and 1 base at J; junction bases unmatched: 6. This chain's CDR3 is CASSVSSGSPQETQYF. The CDR3 DNA sequence: TGTGCCAGCAGCGTTAGTAGCGGGAGCCCCCAAGAGACCCAGTACTTC.

J is TRBJ1-2 and V is TRBV6-5, with unresolved D. Germline V gene sequence: CDR1 MNHEY, CDR2 SVGAGI. Trimming left V 6 bases short and J 4 bases short, with 9 bases between. The CDR3 consists of 12 residues. CDR3: CASSDRSYGYTF. Here the CDR3 DNA reads TGTGCCAGCAGCGACCGGAGCTATGGCTACACCTTC.